This T cell receptor (beta chain) came from a study of shared clonotypes between healthy human individuals. Overall study context: Every donor yielded three CD4 naive, three CD4 memory, two CD8 naive and one CD8 memory plate. Study-wide results and limits: It was observed that about 5% of naive CD4 clonotypes were shared across a handful of donors. In general, naive subsets displayed greater estimated richness than memory subsets did. All-four-donor shared clonotypes had higher generation probabilities than non-shared clonotypes did.

CD45RO negativity and positive selection for CCR7 defined naive CD8 cells, a population that excluded terminally differentiated effector memory CD45RA+ cells. The CDR3 runs 13 residues. V lost 4 bases and J lost 4, with 10 bases in between. Germline V gene sequence: CDR1 SEHNR, CDR2 FQNEAQ (reference sequence). Profiling relied on immunoSEQ multiplex PCR, and the TCRdb table lists in-frame clones only, not all of them. The table shows about 820,000 clones, with around 93% occurring only once. Of note for this clone: As yet, its antigen is unknown.

V is TRBV7-9 and J is TRBJ2-5; D gene ambiguous. The sequencing sample was made of naive CD8+ T cells sorted from blood. The source is a man aged 25 to 40 in good health. The chain's CDR3 is CASSSLWRETQYF. The CDR3 nucleotides read TGTGCCAGCAGCTCTCTATGGCGAGAGACCCAGTACTTC.